A selection of T cell receptor beta chains follows, all from one sample in a study of CD8 T cells in ankylosing spondylitis. MiXCR, run by TCRdb on the 5' RACE reads, gives a single entry per CDR3 protein. Seen here are around 330,000 distinct CDR3 sequences, 11% observed once, and the top ten hold 9.1%. Source material: blood, either unsorted or a sorted T cell fraction (not recorded which). These receptors were collected from a female donor with ankylosing spondylitis or in good health (not recorded which). Both conserved end residues are part of each CDR3.

j_gene,v_gene,CDR3aa
TRBJ2-2,TRBV9,CASSVEGESTGELFF
TRBJ1-5,TRBV12-3/TRBV12-4,CASSFRGRYQPQHF
TRBJ1-5,TRBV7-2,CASSLWGSSQPQHF
TRBJ2-7,TRBV7-2,CASSRTGQATYEQYF
TRBJ1-2,TRBV25-1,CASRSGYTF
TRBJ2-7,TRBV28,CASSSAHRSWEYEQYF
TRBJ2-7,TRBV18,CASSPEGVGYEQYF
TRBJ2-1,TRBV5-1,CASRRTGGITYNEQFF
TRBJ2-1,TRBV4-3,CASSHSRSEQFF
TRBJ2-2,TRBV20-1,CSARDRVRGAGELFF
TRBJ2-2,TRBV28,CASKTGPTGELFF
TRBJ2-7,TRBV12-3/TRBV12-4,CASSLTGGGEQYF
TRBJ2-5,TRBV15,CATSSLDSQETQYF
TRBJ2-2,TRBV4-2,CASRGQGSVVGELFF
TRBJ2-1,TRBV2,CASSEYLAGGYNEQFF
TRBJ1-4,TRBV2,CASSAPGAVEKLFF